This T cell receptor (beta chain) was retrieved from a study of T cell repertoires in cytomegalovirus infection. Across the study: Indicated by public TCR beta signatures were CMV infection and matching HLA type. The study, taken as a whole, reports: Summed public TCR beta family frequency identified CMV carriers bearing the relevant HLA. The ex vivo response showed dominance by HLA-C-restricted CMV-specific TCR beta clonotypes.

TCRdb used MiXCR to reprocess the reads, holding one entry per CDR3 protein. Here the sample spans some 110,000 distinct CDR3 sequences, around 9.1% being singletons. This clonotype was seen at least ten times. Its cognate antigen is unknown. Germline values: CDR1 SGHVS, CDR2 FNYEAQ. This CDR3 spans 13 amino acids. V shed 5 bases and J 10 bases; nucleotides not matched to a gene: 8. The sample taken for sequencing was PBMCs, sequenced either directly or after in vitro stimulation (not recorded which). The gene calls are TRBV7-6 and TRBJ2-7; 10 positions match TRBD1. The source of this sequence is a human donor in good health (CMV status not recorded). Some clones in this sample may be carry-over from other donors' samples. Here the CDR3 reads CASSTTGGGPQYF. CDR3 nucleotide sequence: TGTGCCAGCAGCACGACAGGGGGCGGCCCTCAGTACTTC.